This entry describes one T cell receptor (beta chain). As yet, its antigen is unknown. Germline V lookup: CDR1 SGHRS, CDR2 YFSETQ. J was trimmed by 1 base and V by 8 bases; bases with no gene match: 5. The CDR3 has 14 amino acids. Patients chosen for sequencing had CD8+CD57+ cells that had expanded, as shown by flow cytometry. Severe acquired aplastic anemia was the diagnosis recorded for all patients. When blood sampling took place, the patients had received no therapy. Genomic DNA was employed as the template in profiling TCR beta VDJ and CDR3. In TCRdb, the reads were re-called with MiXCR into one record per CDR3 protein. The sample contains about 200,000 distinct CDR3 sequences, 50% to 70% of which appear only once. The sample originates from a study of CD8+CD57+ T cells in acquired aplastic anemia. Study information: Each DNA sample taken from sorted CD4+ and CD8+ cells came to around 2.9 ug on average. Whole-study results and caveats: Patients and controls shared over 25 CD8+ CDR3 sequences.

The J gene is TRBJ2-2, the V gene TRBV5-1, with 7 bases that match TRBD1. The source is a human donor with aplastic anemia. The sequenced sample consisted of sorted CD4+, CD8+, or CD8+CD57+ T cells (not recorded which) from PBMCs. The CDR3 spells CASTGTENTGELFF. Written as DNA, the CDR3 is TGCGCCAGTACCGGGACAGAGAACACCGGGGAGCTGTTTTTT. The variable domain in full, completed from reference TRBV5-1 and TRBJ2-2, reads KAGVTQTPRYLIKTRGQQVTLSCSPISGHRSVSWYQQTPGQGLQFLFEYFSETQRNKGNFPGRFSGRQFSNSRSEMNVSTLELGDSALYLCASTGTENTGELFFGEGSRLTVL.